The present T cell receptor (beta chain) was sequenced within a study of cytomegalovirus exposure and HLA in healthy donors. V shed 6 bases, J shed 9 bases, and the junction held 8 bases outside the gene matches. CDR3 length: 14 amino acids. CDR1 is MNHEY, CDR2 SMNVEV, per germline (reference sequence). In the PCR, 60 Vbeta and 13 Jbeta primers were used. Clones were read by immunoSEQ multiplex PCR, and TCRdb kept only the in-frame ones, dropping some. The sample yields about 170,000 clones, about four fifths seen once. The TCR sequence derives from a woman aged 50 to 60 in good health and CMV-seropositive. J is TRBJ2-5 and V is TRBV27; 12 positions agree with TRBD2. The sequenced material came from PBMCs. CDR3 nucleotides: TGTGCCAGCAGGACAACTAGCGGGGGGTCGGCCCAGTACTTC. Amino acids: CASRTTSGGSAQYF.